A single sample gave rise to the 16 T cell receptor beta chains below, sequenced in a study of metastatic and nonmetastatic thyroid tumors. TCRdb reassembled clones from the PCR reads with MiXCR. The table lists 2,000 to 2,500 clones, approximately 40% of them singletons. Before thyroid surgery, none of the patients had received any treatment. The sequenced sample was adjacent normal tissue. These receptors were obtained from a female donor with papillary thyroid cancer or a benign thyroid nodule (not recorded which). Some clones in this sample may be carry-over from other donors' samples.

The CDR3 protein is CASSPGQRQPQHF. The CDR3 DNA reads TGTGCCAGTAGTCCGGGACAGAGGCAGCCCCAGCATTTT. The J gene is TRBJ1-5, the V gene TRBV19; 7 nucleotides align to TRBD1. This CDR3 comprises 13 residues. CDR1 and CDR2 (germline): LNHDA, SQIVND (reference sequence). V shed 5 bases and J 7 bases; nucleotides not matched to a gene: 5.

The sample holds a few counts of this clone. The chain uses TRBV9 and TRBJ2-7, with TRBD2 matching over 7 bases. Trimming removed 2 bases from V and 5 bases from J; junction bases left unmatched: 1. The CDR3 length is 12 residues. Germline V CDR1 and CDR2: SGDLS, YYNGEE. DNA for the CDR3: TGTGCCAGCAGCGTGGGGGGGGACGAGCAGTACTTC. Its protein product is CASSVGGDEQYF.

This chain connects TRBV6-2 or TRBV6-3 to TRBJ2-7, with TRBD2 matching 8 bases. The germline V gene has CDR1 MNHEY and CDR2 SVGEGT. The CDR3 totals 14 residues. Trimming at V came to 9 bases and at J to 0 bases, leaving 7 bases not matched to a gene. CDR3: CASKNSGTSYEQYF. The CDR3 bases are TGTGCCAGTAAAAATAGCGGGACCTCCTACGAGCAGTACTTC.

The chain joins TRBV12-3 or TRBV12-4 to TRBJ2-3; 7 bases agree with TRBD1. After removal of 4 bases from V and 2 bases from J, the junction contained 15 bases not matched to a gene. The CDR3 spans 18 residues. The CDR3 sequence: CASSWGGRGSQNTDTQYF. Written as DNA, the CDR3 is TGTGCCAGCAGTTGGGGCGGCAGGGGGTCCCAGAACACAGATACGCAGTATTTT.

This clone was counted a few times. This chain uses TRBV28 with TRBJ2-1, with a possible D match to TRBD2 (6 bases). CDR3 length: 13 amino acids. V gave up 6 bases and J gave up 3 bases, with 9 bases separating them. Germline V lookup: CDR1 MDHEN, CDR2 SYDVKM. The CDR3 DNA sequence: TGTGCCAGCAGGGGCGGGATCTACAATGAGCAGTTCTTC. Translation: CASRGGIYNEQFF.

The chain has TRBV9 and TRBJ2-7; D is possibly TRBD1 or TRBD2 (5 bases each). Trimming stripped 4 bases from V and 7 bases from J, with 9 bases between. The germline gives CDR1 SGDLS, CDR2 YYNGEE. This CDR3 region has 11 residues. As DNA, the CDR3 is TGTGCCAGCAGCAGAGGGGAAGAGCAGTACTTC. This encodes CASSRGEEQYF. Looking up the rest from reference TRBV9 and TRBJ2-7 gives the full variable domain: DSGVTQTPKHLITATGQRVTLRCSPRSGDLSVYWYQQSLDQGLQFLIQYYNGEERAKGNILERFSAQQFPDLHSELNLSSLELGDSALYFCASSRGEEQYFGPGTRLTVT.

This chain uses TRBV15 with TRBJ2-1; D remains ambiguous. In germline, CDR1 is LNHNV, CDR2 YYDKDF (reference sequence). The CDR3 sequence is 13 residues long. With 6 bases removed from V and 4 bases from J, the gap between germline ends came to 10 bases. The CDR3 DNA reads as TGTGCCACCAGTACTTCTCCGTACAATGAGCAGTTCTTC. Encoded protein: CATSTSPYNEQFF.

This sequence joins TRBV19 and TRBJ2-1; D may be TRBD1 (6 bases). The V end was cut by 5 bases, the J end by 5 bases, with 13 bases between. The CDR3 is 14 amino acids. The germline V gene encodes CDR1 LNHDA and CDR2 SQIVND (reference sequence). This CDR3 reads CASSPRTVHNEQFF. In DNA, the CDR3 is TGTGCCAGTAGTCCCCGGACAGTACACAATGAGCAGTTCTTC.

This clone was seen only a few times. The rearrangement links TRBV18 to TRBJ1-2; D is unclear. In germline, CDR1 is KGHSH, CDR2 LQKENI. Trimming took off 1 base at V and 6 bases at J, with 9 bases between the two ends. The CDR3 is made up of 13 amino acids. CDR3 in DNA: TGTGCCAGCTCACCACGGACCGTAGATGGCTACACCTTC. Protein: CASSPRTVDGYTF.

Only a few counts were recorded for this clone. The chain recombines TRBV25-1 with TRBJ2-5; 13 bases fit TRBD2. Germline V gene sequence: CDR1 MGHDK, CDR2 SYGVNS. The V segment lost 4 bases and the J segment 5 bases; nucleotides outside the gene matches: 4. The CDR3 is 15 residues long. For the CDR3, the DNA is TGTGCCAGCAGTGTACCGACTAGCGGGAGGGAGACCCAGTACTTC. Residues: CASSVPTSGRETQYF.

This clone was detected a few times. The chain combines TRBV28 with TRBJ2-7; the match to TRBD1 covers 7 bases. Looked up from germline, CDR1 is MDHEN and CDR2 is SYDVKM. The CDR3 totals 15 residues. V was clipped by 5 bases and J by 2 bases; unmatched bases: 9. In DNA, the CDR3 is TGTGCCAGCAGTCCGCAAAGGGGACAGCCCTACGAGCAGTACTTC. Amino acids: CASSPQRGQPYEQYF.

This chain joins TRBV20-1 and TRBJ1-1, with unresolved D. CDR3 length: 14 amino acids. The germline CDR1 and CDR2 sequences are DFQATT and SNEGSKA (reference sequence). V dropped 2 bases and J dropped 6 bases, with 16 bases sitting between them. The CDR3 bases are TGCAGTGCTAGATCAGAGGTAGGGAGCGCTGAAGCTTTCTTT. It codes for CSARSEVGSAEAFF.

V is TRBV11-2 and J is TRBJ2-7, with D unresolved. CDR1 and CDR2 (germline): SGHAT, FQNNGV. Trimming cost V 0 bases and J 6 bases, with 21 bases left between them. CDR3 length: 17 amino acids. CDR3 coding DNA: TGTGCCAGCAGCTTAGAGACCCTCTCGACTGTACCCTCCGAGCAGTACTTC. This translates into CASSLETLSTVPSEQYF. The variable domain in full, with the rest retrieved from reference TRBV11-2 and TRBJ2-7, is EAGVAQSPRYKIIEKRQSVAFWCNPISGHATLYWYQQILGQGPKLLIQFQNNGVVDDSQLPKDRFSAERLKGVDSTLKIQPAKLEDSAVYLCASSLETLSTVPSEQYFGPGTRLTVT.

The chain has TRBV5-4 and TRBJ1-2; 7 bases match TRBD1. The CDR3 totals 14 residues. Germline loops: CDR1 SGHNT, CDR2 YYREEE (reference sequence). V gave up 0 bases and J gave up 5 bases; unmatched junction bases: 4. The CDR3 sequence: CASSLVQGNYGYTF. In DNA, the CDR3 is TGTGCCAGCAGCTTGGTACAGGGGAATTATGGCTACACCTTC.

Comments on this clone: A much larger clone differs from this one at a single base, so this may be a read error. This chain joins TRBV20-1 and TRBJ2-3; possibly TRBD1 or TRBD2 for D (6 bases each). V lost 4 bases to trimming and J lost 2 bases, with 13 bases between them. CDR1 and CDR2 (germline): DFQATT, SNEGSKA (reference sequence). The CDR3 runs to 14 residues. CDR3 DNA: TGCAGTGCTATCTCGGGGGCTATCACAGATACGCAGTATTTT. Its translation: CSAISGAITDTQYF.

In DNA form, the CDR3 reads TGTGCCATCAGTGAGGGTGGGAGGGCCTACAATGAGCAGTTCTTC. Protein: CAISEGGRAYNEQFF. The rearrangement links TRBV10-3 to TRBJ2-1; 7 nucleotides agree with TRBD2. The germline CDR1 and CDR2 sequences are ENHRY and SYGVKD. CDR3 length equals 15 residues. V gave up 2 bases and J gave up 2 bases; unmatched junction bases: 3.